This T cell receptor (beta chain) stems from a study of CD8 T cells in Susac syndrome (dated by TCRdb to about 2019). Concerning the study at large: Repertoire sequencing was used to test whether CD8+ T cell activation and differentiation in Susac syndrome was antigen driven. Clonality of the CD8+ T cell repertoire was compared between over 10 healthy donors, about 14 Susac syndrome patients and about 15 multiple sclerosis patients. Beyond this particular receptor, the publication reports: The number of individuals in the TCR sequencing and HLA analysis was acknowledged as relatively small.

RNA was extracted with the RNeasy kit and roughly 0.45 to 1 ug was reverse transcribed using random hexamers. The immunoSEQ multiplex PCR assay, which covers 54 Vbeta and 13 Jbeta segments, was used to amplify TCR beta CDR3 regions. PCR amplification bias was corrected by using a synthetic template baseline for primer optimization and computational correction. As for the original processing: Reads were assigned to V, D and J genes according to IMGT and analyzed in immunoSEQ Analyzer, with only productive sequences retained. Clonality was computed as one minus Shannon entropy normalized by log2 of the number of productive unique sequences. Public and private clones were assessed among the 100 most prevalent clones of each patient and control. Susac-specific clones were defined as absent from healthy and MS cohorts, approximately 1,000 published viral clones and other ImmuneACCESS disease sequences. The public sequencing data were trimmed at Q25 with fastp and processed into clonotypes with MiXCR by TCRdb, which kept only in-frame beta chains. Rows merge per CDR3 protein into single entries with the most common DNA and genes. These V and J calls rely on TCRdb rather than the paper's analysis. This sample holds 210,000 or so distinct CDR3 sequences; 92% were observed only once. Together, the top ten hold about 0.13% of the sample.

Peripheral blood CD8+ and CD4+ T cells from healthy donors, Susac syndrome patients and multiple sclerosis patients were profiled by high-throughput TCR beta sequencing. The multiple sclerosis controls were treatment-naive patients who had stable or active relapsing-remitting disease and met the revised McDonald criteria. Bulk CD8+ and CD4+ T cells were purified by magnetic negative isolation, while CD8+ TEMRA cells were enriched using FACS. Blood was collected in EDTA tubes and processed within 24 hours, with PBMCs isolated through density gradient centrifugation. PBMCs intended for TCR sequencing were frozen in liquid nitrogen and were later thawed in a 37 degrees C water bath. Purity of sorted or isolated CD4+, CD8+ and CD8+ TEMRA cells was at least 90%. The CDR1 and CDR2 encoded by the germline V gene (reference sequence) are LNHDA and SQIVND. Its CDR3 holds 14 amino acids, cysteine through phenylalanine. Only the CDR3 portion is preserved as DNA: 42 bases, with reading frame beginning at the first base. V drops 3 bases and J drops 5 bases, leaving 13 bases in between.

About this clonotype: There is no known antigen for this receptor. No qualities accompany the bases; no much larger clone lies one base away.

The origin of this receptor is a human donor with multiple sclerosis. Sequencing was carried out using CD8+ T cells from PBMCs. Recombination joined TRBV19 with TRBJ1-2, with a tentative D gene TRBD1 over 5 matching bases. The CDR3 here reads CASSIPGMGYGYTF. The DNA sequence reads TGTGCCAGTAGTATCCCAGGGATGGGGTATGGCTACACCTTC.